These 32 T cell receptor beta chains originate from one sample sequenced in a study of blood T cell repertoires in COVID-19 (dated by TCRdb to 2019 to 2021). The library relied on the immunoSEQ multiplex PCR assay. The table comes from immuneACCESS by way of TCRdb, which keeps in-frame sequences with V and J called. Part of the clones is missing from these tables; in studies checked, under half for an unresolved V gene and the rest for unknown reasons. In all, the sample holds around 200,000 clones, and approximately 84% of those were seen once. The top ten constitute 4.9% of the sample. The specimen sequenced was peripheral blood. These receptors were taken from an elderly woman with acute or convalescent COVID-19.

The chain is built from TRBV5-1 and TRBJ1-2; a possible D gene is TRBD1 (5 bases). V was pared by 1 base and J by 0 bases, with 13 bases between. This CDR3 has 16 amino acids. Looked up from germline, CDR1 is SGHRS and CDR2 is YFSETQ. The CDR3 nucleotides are TGCGCCAGCAGCTTGAGGGGCCTATCGACTAACTATGGCTACACCTTC. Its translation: CASSLRGLSTNYGYTF.

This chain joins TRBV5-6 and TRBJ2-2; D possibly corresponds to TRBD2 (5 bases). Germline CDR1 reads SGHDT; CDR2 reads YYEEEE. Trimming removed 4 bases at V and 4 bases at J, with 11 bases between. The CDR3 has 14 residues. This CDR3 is CASSPRGVTGELFF. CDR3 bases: TGTGCCAGCAGCCCACGGGGAGTCACCGGGGAGCTGTTTTTT.

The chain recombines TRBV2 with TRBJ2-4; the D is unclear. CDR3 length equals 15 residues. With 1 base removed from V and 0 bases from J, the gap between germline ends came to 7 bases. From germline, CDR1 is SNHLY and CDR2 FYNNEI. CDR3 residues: CASSEELLAKNIQYF. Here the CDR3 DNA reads TGTGCCAGCAGTGAAGAGCTACTAGCCAAAAACATTCAGTACTTC.

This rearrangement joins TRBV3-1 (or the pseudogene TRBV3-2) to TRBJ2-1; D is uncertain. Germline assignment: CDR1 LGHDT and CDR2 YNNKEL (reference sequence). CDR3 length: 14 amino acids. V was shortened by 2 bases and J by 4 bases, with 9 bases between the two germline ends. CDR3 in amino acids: CASSQLRAYNEQFF. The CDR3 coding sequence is TGTGCCAGCAGCCAATTAAGAGCTTACAATGAGCAGTTCTTC.

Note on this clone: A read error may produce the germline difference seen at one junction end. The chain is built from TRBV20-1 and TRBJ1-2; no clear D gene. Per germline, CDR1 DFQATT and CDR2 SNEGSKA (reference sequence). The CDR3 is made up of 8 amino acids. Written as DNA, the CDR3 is TGCAGTGCGCCGAAGCGGATTTTC. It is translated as CSAPKRIF.

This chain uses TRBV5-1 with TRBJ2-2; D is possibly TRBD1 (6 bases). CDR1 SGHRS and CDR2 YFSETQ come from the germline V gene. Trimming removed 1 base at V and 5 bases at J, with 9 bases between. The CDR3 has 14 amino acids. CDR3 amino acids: CASSLSTGTGELFF. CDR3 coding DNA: TGCGCCAGCAGCTTGAGTACAGGGACCGGGGAGCTGTTTTTT.

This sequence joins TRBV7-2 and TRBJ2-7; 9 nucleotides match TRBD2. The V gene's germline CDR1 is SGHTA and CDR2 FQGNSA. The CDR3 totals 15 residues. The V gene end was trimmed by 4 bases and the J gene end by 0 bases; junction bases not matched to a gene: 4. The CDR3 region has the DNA TGTGCCAGCAGCTCTAGCGGGACCAGCTCCTACGAGCAGTACTTC. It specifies CASSSSGTSSYEQYF.

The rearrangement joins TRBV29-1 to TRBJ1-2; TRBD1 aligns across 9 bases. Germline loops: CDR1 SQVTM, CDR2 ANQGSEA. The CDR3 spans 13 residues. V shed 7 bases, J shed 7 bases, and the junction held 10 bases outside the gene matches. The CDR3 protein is CSGLTGGWGGYTF. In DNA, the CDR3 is TGCAGCGGCCTGACAGGGGGTTGGGGTGGCTACACCTTC.

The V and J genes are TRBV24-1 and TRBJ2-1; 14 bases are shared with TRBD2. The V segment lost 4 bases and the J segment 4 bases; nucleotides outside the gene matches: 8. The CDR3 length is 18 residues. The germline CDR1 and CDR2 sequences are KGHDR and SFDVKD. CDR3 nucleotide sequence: TGTGCCACCAGTGACCCGGGACTAGCGGGAGCTGGATACAATGAGCAGTTCTTC. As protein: CATSDPGLAGAGYNEQFF.

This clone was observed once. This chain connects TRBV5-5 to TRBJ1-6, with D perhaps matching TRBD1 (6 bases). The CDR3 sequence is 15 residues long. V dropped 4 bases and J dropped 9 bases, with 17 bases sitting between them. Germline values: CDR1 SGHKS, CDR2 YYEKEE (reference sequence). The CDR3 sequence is CASSPPTGWGSPLHF. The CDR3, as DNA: TGTGCCAGCAGCCCCCCGACAGGATGGGGTTCACCCCTCCACTTT.

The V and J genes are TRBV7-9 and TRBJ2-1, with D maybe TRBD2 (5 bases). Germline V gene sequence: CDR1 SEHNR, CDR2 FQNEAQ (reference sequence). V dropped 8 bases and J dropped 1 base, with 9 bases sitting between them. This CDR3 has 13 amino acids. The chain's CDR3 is CASYGVSYNEQFF. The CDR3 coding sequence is TGTGCCAGCTACGGGGTTTCCTACAATGAGCAGTTCTTC.

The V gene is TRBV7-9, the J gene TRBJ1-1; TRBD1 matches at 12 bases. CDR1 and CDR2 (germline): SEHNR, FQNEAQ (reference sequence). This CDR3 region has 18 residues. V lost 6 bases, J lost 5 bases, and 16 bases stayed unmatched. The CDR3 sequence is CASSTGTGGSKVWTEAFF. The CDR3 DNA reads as TGTGCCAGCAGTACCGGGACAGGGGGCTCTAAGGTTTGGACTGAAGCTTTCTTT.

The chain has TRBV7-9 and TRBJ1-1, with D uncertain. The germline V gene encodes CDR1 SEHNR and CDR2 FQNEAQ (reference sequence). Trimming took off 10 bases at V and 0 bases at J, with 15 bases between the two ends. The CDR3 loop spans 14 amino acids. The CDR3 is CATKEGSMNTEAFF. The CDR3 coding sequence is TGTGCCACCAAGGAGGGAAGCATGAACACTGAAGCTTTCTTT.

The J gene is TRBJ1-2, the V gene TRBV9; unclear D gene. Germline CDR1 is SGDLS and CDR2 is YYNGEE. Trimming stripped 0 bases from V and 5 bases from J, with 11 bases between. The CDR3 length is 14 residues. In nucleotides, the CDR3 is TGTGCCAGCAGCGTAGGGTGGAGGCCTTATGGCTACACCTTC. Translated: CASSVGWRPYGYTF.

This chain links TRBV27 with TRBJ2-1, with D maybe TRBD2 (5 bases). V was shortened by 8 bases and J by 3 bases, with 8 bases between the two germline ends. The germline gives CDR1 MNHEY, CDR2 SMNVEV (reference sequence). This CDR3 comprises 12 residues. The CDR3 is CASRTGYNEQFF. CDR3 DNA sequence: TGTGCCAGCCGGACTGGCTACAATGAGCAGTTCTTC.

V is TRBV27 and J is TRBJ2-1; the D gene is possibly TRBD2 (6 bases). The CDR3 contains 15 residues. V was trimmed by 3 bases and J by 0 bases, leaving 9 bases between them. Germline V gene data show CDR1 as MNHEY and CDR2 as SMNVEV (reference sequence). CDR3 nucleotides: TGTGCCAGCAGTTTTCGGGGGACCTCCTACAATGAGCAGTTCTTC. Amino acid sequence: CASSFRGTSYNEQFF.

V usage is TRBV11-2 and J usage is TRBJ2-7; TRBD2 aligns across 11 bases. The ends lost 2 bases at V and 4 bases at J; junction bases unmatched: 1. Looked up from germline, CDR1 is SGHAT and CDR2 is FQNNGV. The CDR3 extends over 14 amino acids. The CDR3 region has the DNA TGTGCCAGCAGCTTACTAGCGGGAGGTTACGAGCAGTACTTC. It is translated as CASSLLAGGYEQYF.

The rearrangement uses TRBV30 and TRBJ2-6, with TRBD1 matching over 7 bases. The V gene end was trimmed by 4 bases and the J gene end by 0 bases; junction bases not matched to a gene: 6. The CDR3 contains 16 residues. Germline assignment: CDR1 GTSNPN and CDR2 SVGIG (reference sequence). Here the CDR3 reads CAWIVTGISGANVLTF. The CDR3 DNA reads TGTGCCTGGATAGTGACAGGGATCTCTGGGGCCAACGTCCTGACTTTC.

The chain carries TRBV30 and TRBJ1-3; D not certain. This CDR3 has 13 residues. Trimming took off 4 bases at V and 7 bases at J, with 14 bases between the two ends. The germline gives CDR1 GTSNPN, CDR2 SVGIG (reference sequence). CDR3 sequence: CAWKATGGNTIYF. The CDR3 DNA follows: TGTGCCTGGAAGGCGACCGGAGGGAACACCATATATTTT.

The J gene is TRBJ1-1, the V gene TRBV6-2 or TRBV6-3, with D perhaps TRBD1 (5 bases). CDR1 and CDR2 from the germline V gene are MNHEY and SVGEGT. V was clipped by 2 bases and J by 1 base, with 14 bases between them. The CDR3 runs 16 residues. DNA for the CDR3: TGTGCCAGCAGTTACGGTAGGGGAACACCGAACACTGAAGCTTTCTTT. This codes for CASSYGRGTPNTEAFF.

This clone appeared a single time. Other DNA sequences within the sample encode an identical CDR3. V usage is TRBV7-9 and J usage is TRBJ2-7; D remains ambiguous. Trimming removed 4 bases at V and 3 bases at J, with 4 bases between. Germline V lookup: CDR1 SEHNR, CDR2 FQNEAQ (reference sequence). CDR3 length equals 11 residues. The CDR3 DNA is TGTGCCAGCAGCTCTTACTACGAGCAGTACTTC. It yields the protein CASSSYYEQYF.

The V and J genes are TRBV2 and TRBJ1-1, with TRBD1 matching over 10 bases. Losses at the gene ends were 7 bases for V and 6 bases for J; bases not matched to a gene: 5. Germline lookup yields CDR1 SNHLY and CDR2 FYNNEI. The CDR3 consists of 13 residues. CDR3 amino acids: CASMGQGRAEAFF. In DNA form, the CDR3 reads TGTGCCAGCATGGGACAGGGGAGGGCTGAAGCTTTCTTT.

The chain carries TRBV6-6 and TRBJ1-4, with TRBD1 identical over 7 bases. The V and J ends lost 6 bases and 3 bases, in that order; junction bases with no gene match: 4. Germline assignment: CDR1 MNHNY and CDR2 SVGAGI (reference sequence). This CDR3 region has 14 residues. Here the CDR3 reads CASSEGGSNEKLFF. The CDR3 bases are TGTGCCAGCAGCGAAGGGGGCTCTAATGAAAAACTGTTTTTT.

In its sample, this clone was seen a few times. As DNA, the CDR3 is TGCAGCGCTACGATGGGGACAGGGGGTGAAAAACTGTTTTTT. Protein sequence: CSATMGTGGEKLFF. The rearrangement uses TRBV29-1 and TRBJ1-4, with 11 bases lining up with TRBD1. The CDR3 has 14 residues. The ends lost 7 bases at V and 7 bases at J; junction bases unmatched: 8. CDR1 is SQVTM and CDR2 is ANQGSEA in the germline V gene.

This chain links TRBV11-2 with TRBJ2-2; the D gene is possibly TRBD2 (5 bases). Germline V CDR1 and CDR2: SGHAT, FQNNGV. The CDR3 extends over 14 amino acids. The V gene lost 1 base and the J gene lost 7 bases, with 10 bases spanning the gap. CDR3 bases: TGTGCCAGCAGCTTAGTGAGGGCGGGCGGGGAGCTGTTTTTT. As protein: CASSLVRAGGELFF.

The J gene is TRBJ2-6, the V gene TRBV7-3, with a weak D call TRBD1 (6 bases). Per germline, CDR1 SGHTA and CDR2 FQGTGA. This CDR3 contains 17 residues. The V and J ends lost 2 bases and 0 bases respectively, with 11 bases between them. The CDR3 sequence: CASSLQGPGSGANVLTF. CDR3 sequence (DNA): TGTGCCAGCAGCTTACAGGGGCCTGGCTCTGGGGCCAACGTCCTGACTTTC.

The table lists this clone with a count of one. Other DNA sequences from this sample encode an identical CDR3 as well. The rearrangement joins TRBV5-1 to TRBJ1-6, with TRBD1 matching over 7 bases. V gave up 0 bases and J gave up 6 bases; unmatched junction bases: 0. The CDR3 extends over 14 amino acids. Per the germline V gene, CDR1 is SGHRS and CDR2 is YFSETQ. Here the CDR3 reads CASSLGQGNSPLHF. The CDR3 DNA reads TGCGCCAGCAGCTTGGGACAGGGTAATTCACCCCTCCACTTT.

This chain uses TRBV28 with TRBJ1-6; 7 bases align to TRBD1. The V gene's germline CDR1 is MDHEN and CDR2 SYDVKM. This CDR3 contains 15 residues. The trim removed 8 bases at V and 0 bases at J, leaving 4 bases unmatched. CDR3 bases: TGTGCCAGCGTATGGGACAGCTCCTATAATTCACCCCTCCACTTT. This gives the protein CASVWDSSYNSPLHF.

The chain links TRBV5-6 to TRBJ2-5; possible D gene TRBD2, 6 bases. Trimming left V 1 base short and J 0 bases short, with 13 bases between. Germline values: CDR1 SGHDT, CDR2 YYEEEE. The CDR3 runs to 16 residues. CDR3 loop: CASSLIAALYQETQYF. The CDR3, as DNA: TGTGCCAGCAGCTTGATAGCGGCCTTGTACCAAGAGACCCAGTACTTC.

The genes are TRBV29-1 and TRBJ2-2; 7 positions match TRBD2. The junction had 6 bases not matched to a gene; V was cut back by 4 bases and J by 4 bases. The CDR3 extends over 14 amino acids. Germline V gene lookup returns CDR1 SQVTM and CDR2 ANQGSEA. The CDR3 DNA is TGCAGCGTTGTGGCGGGAGTCACCACCGGGGAGCTGTTTTTT. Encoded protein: CSVVAGVTTGELFF.

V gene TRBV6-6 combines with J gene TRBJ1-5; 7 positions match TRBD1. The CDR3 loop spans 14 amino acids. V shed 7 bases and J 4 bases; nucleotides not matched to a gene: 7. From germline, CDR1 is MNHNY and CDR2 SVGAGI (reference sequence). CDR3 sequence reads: CASTGGQLNQPQHF. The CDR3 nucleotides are TGTGCCAGCACCGGGGGACAGCTTAATCAGCCCCAGCATTTT.

This chain's CDR3 is CASSTGDREGAEAFF. The CDR3 DNA follows: TGCGCCAGCAGCACGGGAGACAGGGAAGGGGCTGAAGCTTTCTTT. V usage is TRBV5-1 and J usage is TRBJ1-1; 7 bases are a match to TRBD1. Germline CDR1 and CDR2: SGHRS and YFSETQ. V shed 4 bases, J shed 6 bases, and the junction held 12 bases outside the gene matches. The CDR3 runs 15 residues.